This T cell receptor beta chain was sequenced during a study of blood T cell repertoires in COVID-19. Per the original data handling: Amplification of reference gene primers was used by the study to estimate nucleated cell counts. Sequencing used immunoSEQ multiplex PCR; TCRdb keeps in-frame clones, though not all of them. The V and J calls and clone size are taken from that table; D and trimming were inferred from the DNA. In the table there are 200,000 to 250,000 clones, 84% of which are singletons. Germline V gives CDR1 MNHNS, CDR2 SASEGT. The length of the CDR3 is 16 residues. The ends were cut back, 4 bases at V and 8 bases at J, with 21 bases in the middle.

The sequence derives from a woman older than 75 with active or convalescent COVID-19. V and J are TRBV6-1 and TRBJ2-4; D is perhaps TRBD1 (5 bases). Sequencing was done on a sample of peripheral blood. As DNA, the CDR3 is TGTGCCAGCAGTGCCTCCGGACACTTATACATTGACATTCAGTACTTC. This codes for CASSASGHLYIDIQYF.